Included here is one T cell receptor beta chain sequence, with context. Its antigen is unknown. The sample originates from a study of cytomegalovirus exposure and HLA in healthy donors. This PCR relied on a set of 60 Vbeta primers and 13 Jbeta primers. Sequenced by immunoSEQ multiplex PCR; TCRdb stores in-frame clones only, minus some. The sample has roughly 82,000 clones. Study results and limitations: Later analysis identified about 17,000 TCR beta sequences associated with HLA alleles, using a false discovery rate threshold of 0.05. A list of 150 to 200 TCR beta chains associated with cytomegalovirus was given. For most TCR beta V segments, an earlier analysis put the productive rate at about 90% or about 30% of the time. An analysis that came later showed most CMV-associated TCR beta chains appearing HLA-restricted.

This TCR came from a woman in her sixties or seventies in good health and CMV-seronegative. The specimen sequenced was PBMCs.

CDR3 sequence (DNA): TGTGCCAGTAGTATTACCGGGACTAGCTTAGAGACCCAGTACTTC. Translated: CASSITGTSLETQYF. The J gene is TRBJ2-5, the V gene TRBV19; 9 positions agree with TRBD2. CDR3 length: 15 amino acids. Germline CDR1 and CDR2: LNHDA and SQIVND (reference sequence). V lost 3 bases, J lost 4 bases, and 6 bases stayed unmatched.